This T cell receptor (beta chain) was recovered during a study of blood T cell repertoires in COVID-19. As for the study in general: In each case, the material was cDNA or gDNA derived from T cells, B-cell-depleted T cells, or PBMCs.

In terms of age and location, participants ranged from roughly 18 to 95 years and lived in about 25 US areas. Method: immunoSEQ multiplex PCR; TCRdb's copy keeps in-frame clones and lacks some. The repertoire includes some 300,000 clones, roughly 86% of them detected once, and 2.9% sits in the top ten. The clonotype originates from a woman between 50 and 59 years old who had been exposed to COVID-19. Material for sequencing was PBMCs or T cells enriched from blood (not recorded which).

DNA for the CDR3: TGTGCCAGCAGACTACCCGGAGGAAACACCATATATTTT. This sequence encodes CASRLPGGNTIYF. The chain uses TRBV25-1 and TRBJ1-3; D gene ambiguous. The germline V gene encodes CDR1 MGHDK and CDR2 SYGVNS. CDR3 length: 13 amino acids. V was clipped by 6 bases and J by 4 bases, with 10 bases between them.